The clone carrying this T cell receptor (beta chain) was observed a few times. The record originates from a study of blood T cell repertoires in COVID-19. Overall study: Collection of acute and convalescent COVID-19 samples took place in the United States, Italy and Spain.

Method: immunoSEQ multiplex PCR; TCRdb's copy keeps in-frame clones and lacks some. This table has about 190,000 clones, roughly 90% appearing once. The sequencing input was peripheral blood. The clonotype comes from a man aged 45-65 years with acute or convalescent COVID-19.

For the CDR3, the DNA is TGTGCCAGCAGCCAAGAACGGGCGGGGGCGGTAAATGAGCAGTTCTTC. Translation gives CASSQERAGAVNEQFF. V gene TRBV4-2 combines with J gene TRBJ2-1, with TRBD2 as a possible D gene (7 bases). The CDR3 consists of 16 residues. CDR1 LGHNA and CDR2 YNFKEQ come from the germline V gene. V shed 0 bases and J shed 7 bases, with 16 bases lying between them.